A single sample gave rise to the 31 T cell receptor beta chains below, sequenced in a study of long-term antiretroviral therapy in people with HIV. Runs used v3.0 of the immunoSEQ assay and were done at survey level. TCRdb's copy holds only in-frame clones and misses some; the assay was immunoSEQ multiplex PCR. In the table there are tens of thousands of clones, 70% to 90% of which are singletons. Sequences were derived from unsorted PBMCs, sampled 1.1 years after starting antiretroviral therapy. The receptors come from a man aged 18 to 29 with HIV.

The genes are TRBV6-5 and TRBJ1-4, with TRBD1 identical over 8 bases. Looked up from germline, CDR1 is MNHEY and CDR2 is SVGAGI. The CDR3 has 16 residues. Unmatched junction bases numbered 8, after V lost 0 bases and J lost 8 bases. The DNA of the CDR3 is TGTGCCAGCAGTTACTCGAGCGGGACAGGATGGGAAAAACTGTTTTTT. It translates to CASSYSSGTGWEKLFF.

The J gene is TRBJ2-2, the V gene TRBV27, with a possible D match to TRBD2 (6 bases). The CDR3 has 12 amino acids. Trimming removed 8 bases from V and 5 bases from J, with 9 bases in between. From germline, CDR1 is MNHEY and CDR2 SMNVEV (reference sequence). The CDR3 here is CASFGRTGELFF. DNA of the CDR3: TGTGCCAGCTTCGGGAGAACCGGGGAGCTGTTTTTT.

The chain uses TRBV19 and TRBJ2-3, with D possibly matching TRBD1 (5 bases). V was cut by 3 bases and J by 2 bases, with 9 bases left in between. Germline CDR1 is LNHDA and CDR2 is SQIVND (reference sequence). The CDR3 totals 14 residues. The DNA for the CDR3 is TGTGCCAGTAGTATTCGACAGTTCACAGATACGCAGTATTTT. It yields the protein CASSIRQFTDTQYF.

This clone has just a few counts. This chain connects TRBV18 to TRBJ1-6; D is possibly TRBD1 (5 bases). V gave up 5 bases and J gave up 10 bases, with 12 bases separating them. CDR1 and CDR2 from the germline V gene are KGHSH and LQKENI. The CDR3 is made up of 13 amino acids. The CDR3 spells CASSTTRDSPLHF. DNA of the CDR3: TGTGCCAGCTCAACAACGAGGGACTCACCCCTCCACTTT.

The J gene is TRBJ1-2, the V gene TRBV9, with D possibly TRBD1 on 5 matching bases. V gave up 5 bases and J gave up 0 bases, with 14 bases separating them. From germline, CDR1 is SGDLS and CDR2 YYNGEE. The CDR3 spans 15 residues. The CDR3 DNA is TGTGCCAGCAGGGAGGGGACTAGCGCTAACTATGGCTACACCTTC. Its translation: CASREGTSANYGYTF.

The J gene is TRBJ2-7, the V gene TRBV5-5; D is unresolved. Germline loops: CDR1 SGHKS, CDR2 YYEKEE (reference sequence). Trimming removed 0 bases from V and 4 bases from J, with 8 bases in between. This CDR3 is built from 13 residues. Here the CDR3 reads CASSLGPDYEQYF. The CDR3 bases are TGTGCCAGCAGCTTGGGCCCTGATTACGAGCAGTACTTC.

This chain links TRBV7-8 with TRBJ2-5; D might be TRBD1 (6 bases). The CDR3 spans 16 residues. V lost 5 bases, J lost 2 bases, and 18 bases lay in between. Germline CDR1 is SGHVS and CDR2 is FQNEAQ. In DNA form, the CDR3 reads TGTGCCAGCAGCCCTTTTCGGGACAAGGGGCAAGAGACCCAGTACTTC. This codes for CASSPFRDKGQETQYF.

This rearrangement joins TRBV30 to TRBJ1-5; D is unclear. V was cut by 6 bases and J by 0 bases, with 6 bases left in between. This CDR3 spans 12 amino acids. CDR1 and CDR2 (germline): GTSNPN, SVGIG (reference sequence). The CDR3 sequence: CACKYSNQPQHF. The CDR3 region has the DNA TGTGCCTGCAAGTATAGCAATCAGCCCCAGCATTTT.

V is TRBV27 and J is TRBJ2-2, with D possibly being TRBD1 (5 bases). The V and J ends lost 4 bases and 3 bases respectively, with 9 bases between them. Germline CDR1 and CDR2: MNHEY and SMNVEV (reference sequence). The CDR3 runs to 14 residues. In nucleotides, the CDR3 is TGTGCCAGCAGTTGGGGCAGTGACACCGGGGAGCTGTTTTTT. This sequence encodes CASSWGSDTGELFF.

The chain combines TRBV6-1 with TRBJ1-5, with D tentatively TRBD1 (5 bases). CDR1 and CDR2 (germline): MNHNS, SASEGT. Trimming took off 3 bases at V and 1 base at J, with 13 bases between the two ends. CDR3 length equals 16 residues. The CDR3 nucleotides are TGTGCCAGCAGTGATTGGGGCAGCCTCAGCAATCAGCCCCAGCATTTT. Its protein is CASSDWGSLSNQPQHF.

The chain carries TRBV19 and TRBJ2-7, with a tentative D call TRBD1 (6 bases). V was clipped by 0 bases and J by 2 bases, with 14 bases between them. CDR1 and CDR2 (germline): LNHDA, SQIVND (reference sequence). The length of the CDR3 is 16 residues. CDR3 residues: CASSIDSGTRAYEQYF. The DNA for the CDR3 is TGTGCCAGTAGTATAGATTCCGGGACACGAGCCTACGAGCAGTACTTC.

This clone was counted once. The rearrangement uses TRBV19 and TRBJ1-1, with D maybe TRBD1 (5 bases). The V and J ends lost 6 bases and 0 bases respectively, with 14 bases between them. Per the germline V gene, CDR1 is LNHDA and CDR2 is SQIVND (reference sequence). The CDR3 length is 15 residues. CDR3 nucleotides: TGTGCCAGTAGATCGAGGACACCCATGAACACTGAAGCTTTCTTT. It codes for CASRSRTPMNTEAFF.

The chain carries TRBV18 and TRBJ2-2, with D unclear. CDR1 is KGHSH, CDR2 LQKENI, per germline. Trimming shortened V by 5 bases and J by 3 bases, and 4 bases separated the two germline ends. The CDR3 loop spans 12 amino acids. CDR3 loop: CASSSYTGELFF. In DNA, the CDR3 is TGTGCCAGCTCATCTTACACCGGGGAGCTGTTTTTT. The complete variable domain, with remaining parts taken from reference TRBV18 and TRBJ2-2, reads NAGVMQNPRHLVRRRGQEARLRCSPMKGHSHVYWYRQLPEEGLKFMVYLQKENIIDESGMPKERFSAEFPKEGPSILRIQQVVRGDSAAYFCASSSYTGELFFGEGSRLTVL.

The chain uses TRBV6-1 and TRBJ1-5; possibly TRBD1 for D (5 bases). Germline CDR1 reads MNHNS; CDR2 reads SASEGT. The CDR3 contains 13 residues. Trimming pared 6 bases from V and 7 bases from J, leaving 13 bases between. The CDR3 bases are TGTGCCAGCAGCGGGCAGGGAAGGCAGCCCCAGCATTTT. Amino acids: CASSGQGRQPQHF.

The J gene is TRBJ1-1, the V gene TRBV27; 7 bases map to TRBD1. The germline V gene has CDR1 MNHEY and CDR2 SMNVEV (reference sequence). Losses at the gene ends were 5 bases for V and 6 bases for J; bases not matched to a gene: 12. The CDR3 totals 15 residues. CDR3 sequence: CASSRRTGRSSEAFF. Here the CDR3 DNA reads TGTGCCAGCAGTCGCAGGACAGGTCGAAGCTCTGAAGCTTTCTTT.

The CDR3 is CASSPPARGTEKTQYF. CDR3 nucleotide sequence: TGCGCCAGCAGCCCCCCCGCGCGGGGGACGGAAAAGACCCAGTACTTC. This chain connects TRBV4-1 to TRBJ2-5; TRBD2 aligns across 7 bases. CDR1 is MGHRA, CDR2 YSYEKL, per germline. The CDR3 is 16 residues long. The junction had 14 bases not matched to a gene; V was cut back by 4 bases and J by 6 bases.

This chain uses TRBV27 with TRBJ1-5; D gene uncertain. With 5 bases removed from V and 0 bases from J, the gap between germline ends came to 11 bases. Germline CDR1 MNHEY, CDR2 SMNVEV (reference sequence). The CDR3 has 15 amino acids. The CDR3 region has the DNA TGTGCCAGCAGTCCCCTGGGTTATAGCAATCAGCCCCAGCATTTT. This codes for CASSPLGYSNQPQHF.

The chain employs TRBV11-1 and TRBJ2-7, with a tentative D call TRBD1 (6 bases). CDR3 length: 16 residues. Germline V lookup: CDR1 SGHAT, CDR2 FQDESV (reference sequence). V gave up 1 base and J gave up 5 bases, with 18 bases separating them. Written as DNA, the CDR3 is TGTGCCAGCAGCTTAGGAACAGGGTTGGGGGTCAACGAGCAGTACTTC. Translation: CASSLGTGLGVNEQYF.

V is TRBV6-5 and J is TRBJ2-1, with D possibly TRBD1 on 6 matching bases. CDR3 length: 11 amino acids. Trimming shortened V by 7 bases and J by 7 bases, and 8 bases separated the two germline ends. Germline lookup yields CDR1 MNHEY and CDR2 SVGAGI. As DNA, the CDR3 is TGTGCCAGCACCGACAGGAATGAGCAGTTCTTC. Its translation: CASTDRNEQFF.

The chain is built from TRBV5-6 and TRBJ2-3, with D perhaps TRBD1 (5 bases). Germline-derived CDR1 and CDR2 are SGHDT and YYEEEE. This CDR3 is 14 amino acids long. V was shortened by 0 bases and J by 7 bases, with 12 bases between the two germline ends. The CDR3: CASSLGTSGNTQYF. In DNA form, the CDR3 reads TGTGCCAGCAGCTTGGGGACATCAGGGAATACGCAGTATTTT. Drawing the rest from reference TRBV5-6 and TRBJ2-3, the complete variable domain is DAGVTQSPTHLIKTRGQQVTLRCSPKSGHDTVSWYQQALGQGPQFIFQYYEEEERQRGNFPDRFSGHQFPNYSSELNVNALLLGDSALYLCASSLGTSGNTQYFGPGTRLTVL.

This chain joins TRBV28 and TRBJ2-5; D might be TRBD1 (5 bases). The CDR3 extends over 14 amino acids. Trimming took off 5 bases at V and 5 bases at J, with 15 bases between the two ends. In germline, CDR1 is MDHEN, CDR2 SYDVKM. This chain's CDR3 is CASSTFQGTETQYF. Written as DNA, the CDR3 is TGTGCCAGCAGTACATTCCAGGGTACGGAGACCCAGTACTTC.

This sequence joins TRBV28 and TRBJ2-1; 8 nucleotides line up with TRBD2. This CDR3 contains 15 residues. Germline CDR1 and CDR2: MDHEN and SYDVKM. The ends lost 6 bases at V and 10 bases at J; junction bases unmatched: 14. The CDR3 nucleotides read TGTGCCAGCAGCGAAGCGGGAGTGGTCCCCGGGGAGCAGTTCTTC. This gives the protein CASSEAGVVPGEQFF.

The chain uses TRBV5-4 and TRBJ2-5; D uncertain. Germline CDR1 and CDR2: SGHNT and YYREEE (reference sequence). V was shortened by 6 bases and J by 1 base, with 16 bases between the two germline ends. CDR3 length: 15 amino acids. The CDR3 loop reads CASNSPENTQETQYF. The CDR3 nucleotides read TGTGCCAGCAACTCCCCGGAGAATACCCAAGAGACCCAGTACTTC.

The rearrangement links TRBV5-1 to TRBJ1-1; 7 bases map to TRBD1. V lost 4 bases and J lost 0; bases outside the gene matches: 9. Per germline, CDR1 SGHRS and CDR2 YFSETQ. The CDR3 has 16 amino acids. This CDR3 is CASSDRTGALNTEAFF. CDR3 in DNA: TGCGCCAGCAGCGATCGGACAGGCGCCTTGAACACTGAAGCTTTCTTT.

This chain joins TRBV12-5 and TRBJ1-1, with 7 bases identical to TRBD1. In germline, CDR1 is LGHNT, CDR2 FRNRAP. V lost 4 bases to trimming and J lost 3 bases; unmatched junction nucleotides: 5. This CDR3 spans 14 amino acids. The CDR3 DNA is TGTGCTAGTGGTTCTCAGGGGGTTTACACTGAAGCTTTCTTT. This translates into CASGSQGVYTEAFF.

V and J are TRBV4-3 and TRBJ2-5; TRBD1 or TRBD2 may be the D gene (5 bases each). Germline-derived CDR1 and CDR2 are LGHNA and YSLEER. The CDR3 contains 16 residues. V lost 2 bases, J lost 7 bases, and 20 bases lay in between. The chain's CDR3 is CASSQSWDGPSTTQYF. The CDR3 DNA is TGCGCCAGCAGCCAATCTTGGGACGGCCCAAGTACGACCCAGTACTTC.

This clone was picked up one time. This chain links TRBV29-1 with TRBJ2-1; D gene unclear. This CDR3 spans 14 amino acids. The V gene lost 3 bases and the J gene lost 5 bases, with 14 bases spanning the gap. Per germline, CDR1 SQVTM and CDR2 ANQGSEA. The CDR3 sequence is CSVEASGYDNEQFF. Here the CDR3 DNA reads TGCAGCGTTGAGGCTAGTGGGTACGACAATGAGCAGTTCTTC.

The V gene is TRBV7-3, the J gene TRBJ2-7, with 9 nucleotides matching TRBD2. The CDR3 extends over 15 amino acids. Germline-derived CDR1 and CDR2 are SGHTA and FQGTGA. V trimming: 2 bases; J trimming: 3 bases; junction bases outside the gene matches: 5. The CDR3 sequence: CASSLSGREGYEQYF. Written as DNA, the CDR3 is TGTGCCAGCAGCTTATCCGGGCGGGAGGGCTACGAGCAGTACTTC.

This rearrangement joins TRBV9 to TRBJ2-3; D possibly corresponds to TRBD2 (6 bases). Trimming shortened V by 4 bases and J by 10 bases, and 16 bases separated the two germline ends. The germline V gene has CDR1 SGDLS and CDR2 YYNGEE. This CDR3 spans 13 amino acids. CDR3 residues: CASSPTTGEAQYF. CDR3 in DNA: TGTGCCAGCAGCCCTACCACGGGAGAAGCGCAGTATTTT.

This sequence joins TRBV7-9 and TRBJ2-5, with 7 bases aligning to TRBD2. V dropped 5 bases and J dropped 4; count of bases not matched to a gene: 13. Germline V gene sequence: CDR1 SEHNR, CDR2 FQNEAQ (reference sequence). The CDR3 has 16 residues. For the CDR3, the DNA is TGTGCCAGCAGCCCTCACCCCAGGACTAGAAGAGAGACCCAGTACTTC. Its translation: CASSPHPRTRRETQYF.

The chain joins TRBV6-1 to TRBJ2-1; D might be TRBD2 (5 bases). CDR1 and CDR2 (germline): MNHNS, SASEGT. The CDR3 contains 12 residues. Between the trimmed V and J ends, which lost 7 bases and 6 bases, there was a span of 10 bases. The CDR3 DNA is TGTGCCAGCAATACCCGGGGCAATGAGCAGTTCTTC. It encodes CASNTRGNEQFF.